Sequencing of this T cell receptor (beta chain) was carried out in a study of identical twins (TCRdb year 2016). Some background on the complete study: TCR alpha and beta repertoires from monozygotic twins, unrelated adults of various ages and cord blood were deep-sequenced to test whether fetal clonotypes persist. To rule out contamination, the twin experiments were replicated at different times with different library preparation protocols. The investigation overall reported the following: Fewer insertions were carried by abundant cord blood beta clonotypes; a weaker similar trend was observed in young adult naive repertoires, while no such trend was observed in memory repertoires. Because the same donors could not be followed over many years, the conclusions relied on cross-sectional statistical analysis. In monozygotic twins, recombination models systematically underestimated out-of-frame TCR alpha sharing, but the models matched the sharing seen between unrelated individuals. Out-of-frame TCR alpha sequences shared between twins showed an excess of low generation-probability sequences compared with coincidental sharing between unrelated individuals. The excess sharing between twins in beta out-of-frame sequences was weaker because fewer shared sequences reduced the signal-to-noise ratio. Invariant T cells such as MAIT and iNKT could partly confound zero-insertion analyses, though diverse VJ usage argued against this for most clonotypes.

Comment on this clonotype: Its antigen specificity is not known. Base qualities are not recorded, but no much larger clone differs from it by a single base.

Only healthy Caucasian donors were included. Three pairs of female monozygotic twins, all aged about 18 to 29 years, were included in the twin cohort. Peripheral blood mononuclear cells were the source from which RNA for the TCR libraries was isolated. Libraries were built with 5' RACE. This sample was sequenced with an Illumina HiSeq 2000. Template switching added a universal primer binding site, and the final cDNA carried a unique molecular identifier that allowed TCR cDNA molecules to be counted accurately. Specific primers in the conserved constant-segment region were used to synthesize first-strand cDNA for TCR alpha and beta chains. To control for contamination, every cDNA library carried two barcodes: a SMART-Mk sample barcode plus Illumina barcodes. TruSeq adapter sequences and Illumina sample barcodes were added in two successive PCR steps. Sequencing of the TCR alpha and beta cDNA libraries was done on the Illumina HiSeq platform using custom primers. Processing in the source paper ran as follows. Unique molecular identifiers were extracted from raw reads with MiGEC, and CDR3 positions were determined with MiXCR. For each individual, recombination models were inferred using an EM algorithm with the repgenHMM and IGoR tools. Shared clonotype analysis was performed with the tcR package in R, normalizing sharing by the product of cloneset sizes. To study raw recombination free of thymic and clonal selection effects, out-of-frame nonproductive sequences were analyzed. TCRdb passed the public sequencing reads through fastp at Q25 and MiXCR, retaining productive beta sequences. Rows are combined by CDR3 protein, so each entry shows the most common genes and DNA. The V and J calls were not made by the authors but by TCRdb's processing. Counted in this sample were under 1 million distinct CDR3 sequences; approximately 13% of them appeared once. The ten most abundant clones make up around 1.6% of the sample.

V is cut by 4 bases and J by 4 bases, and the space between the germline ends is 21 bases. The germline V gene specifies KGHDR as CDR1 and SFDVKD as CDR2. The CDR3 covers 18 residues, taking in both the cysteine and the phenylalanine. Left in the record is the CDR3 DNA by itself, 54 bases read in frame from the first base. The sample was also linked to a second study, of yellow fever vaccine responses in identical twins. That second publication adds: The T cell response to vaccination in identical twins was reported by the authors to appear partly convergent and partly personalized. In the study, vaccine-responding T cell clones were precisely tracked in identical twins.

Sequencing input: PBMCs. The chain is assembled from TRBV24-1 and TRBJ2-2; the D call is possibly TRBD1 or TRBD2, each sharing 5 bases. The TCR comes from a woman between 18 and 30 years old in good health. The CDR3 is CATSDYWKVGAPTGELFF. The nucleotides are TGTGCCACCAGTGACTATTGGAAGGTCGGGGCCCCCACCGGGGAGCTGTTTTTT.